This record covers a single TCR beta chain. This clone was found a few times. Its antigen has not been determined. Nothing much larger sits one base from this clone, and base qualities are not available. Single viable CD3+CD4+CD8-CD45RO+ cells were sorted as memory CD4+ T cells on a FACSAria II. CMV serostatus was determined with a Roche Elecsys assay detecting serum IgG against CMV pp150, pp28, p38 and p52. Once the samples were thawed, total CD4+ T cells were enriched through positive selection using CD4 magnetic microbeads. Samples originated from another study that specifically interrogated the CD4+ T cell memory repertoire. Peripheral blood mononuclear cells were isolated and cryopreserved following standard operating procedures; serum was stored at -80 °C. Staining used CD3-PerCP (BW264/56), CD4-APC (RPA-T4), CD45RO-PE (UCHT1) and CD8-Pacific Orange (3B5) antibodies, with Sytox blue excluding non-viable cells.

CDR1 and CDR2, per the germline V gene, are SGHRS and YFSETQ. Including the terminal cysteine and phenylalanine, the CDR3 comprises 14 residues. Just the 42-base CDR3 DNA is kept, in frame starting at base 1. Between the V and J ends, shortened by 0 bases and 3 bases respectively, the junction contains 9 bases. This entry is derived from a study of memory CD4+ T cells and cytomegalovirus serostatus (dated by TCRdb to about 2019). Turning to the overall study: The roughly 35 healthy Belgian adults in the cohort included 9 who were CMV seropositive and around 25 who were CMV seronegative. The study sequenced CD4+ memory TCRbeta repertoires of a Belgian cohort with known cytomegalovirus serostatus to replicate a published TCR-based CMV serostatus classifier. What the authors observed across the whole study: Only CD4+CD45RO+ memory cells were sequenced, in contrast to the original study, which included naive and memory CD4+ and CD8+ populations. On the Belgian cohort, the classifier based on the original framework reached a median bootstrapped AUC of 0.95, with a 95% CI of 0.76-1.00. For CMV serostatus prediction, a median bootstrapped AUC of approximately 0.95 was reached with the original framework, and a median bootstrapped AUC of 0.91 was reached with a US-trained random forest. Of fewer than 200 previously reported CMV-associated TCRbeta sequences, 55 to 75 appeared in the CD4+ memory repertoires, each in one to five individuals. The results were interpreted as suggesting that the CMV-associated TCR signature is largely present in the CD4+ memory repertoire.

Genomic DNA was extracted from sorted cells with the Quick-DNA Microprep Kit. Amplification of TCRbeta DNA was done with the immunoSEQ hsTCRbeta kit, following the protocol from the manufacturer. TCRbeta libraries were sequenced on an Illumina MiSeq instrument. Per the original workflow: Following removal of out-of-frame sequences, 2.4 million or so distinct TCRbeta sequences were retained, with an average of roughly 71,000 per individual. Two values were used to score each individual: the count of some 150 previously reported CMV-associated TCRbeta sequences and the total count of productive distinct TCRbeta sequences. A beta-binomial model was reimplemented in Python, and scikit-learn random forests with default parameters were trained on US cohort data. Classifier performance on the Belgian cohort was summarized as median AUC with percentile confidence intervals calculated over 10,000 bootstrap iterations. TCRdb re-hosts the immuneACCESS table, in-frame sequences only. Its copies lack some clones; in the studies checked, an unresolved V gene accounts for under half of them, and the cause for the rest is not known. The D gene and trimming were derived from the DNA, and the V and J assignments and clone size from that table. This sample is represented by roughly 28,000 clones; around 75% of them were singletons. The ten top clones hold more than 0.55% of the sample.

What was sequenced was memory CD4+ T cells from blood. The TCR comes from an adult in good health and CMV-seronegative. The chain couples TRBV5-1 to TRBJ1-1, with the D gene not clear enough to name. The CDR3 is CASSLVGWDTEAFF. The base sequence is TGCGCCAGCAGCTTGGTTGGGTGGGACACTGAAGCTTTCTTT.